A single sample gave rise to the 29 T cell receptor beta chains below, sequenced in a study of tumor-infiltrating lymphocytes in primary liver carcinoma. Alongside blood RNA obtained from unsorted whole blood, germline DNA was also extracted. Starting material of 400 to 600 ng total RNA yielded TCR beta cDNA via a constant-region primer. Slightly modified ARM-PCR served as the procedure for the TCR beta libraries. These libraries came from three rounds of nested multiplex PCR. The study ran its first two PCR rounds for nine to ten cycles each, using TRBV1-TRBV30 forward primers and a C-beta reverse primer. TCRdb ran MiXCR on the multiplex PCR reads and lists one entry per CDR3 protein. Counted here are fewer than 350,000 distinct CDR3 sequences, roughly 60% occurring once; the ten biggest clones make up roughly 9%. The sequenced sample was peripheral blood. All receptors derive from a man aged 40-49 years with primary liver carcinoma and hepatitis B virus infection.

At least ten counts were recorded for this clonotype. This chain joins TRBV10-3 and TRBJ2-1; D uncertain. CDR1 and CDR2 (germline): ENHRY, SYGVKD. V lost 4 bases, J lost 6 bases, and 4 bases lay in between. CDR3 length equals 11 residues. The CDR3 nucleotides read TGTGCCATCAGTGGTCTCAATGAGCAGTTCTTC. Translating gives CAISGLNEQFF.

The V call is TRBV5-4, the J call TRBJ1-6, with unresolved D. V was clipped by 3 bases and J by 5 bases, with 9 bases between them. Per the germline V gene, CDR1 is SGHNT and CDR2 is YYREEE (reference sequence). The CDR3 totals 14 residues. The CDR3, as DNA: TGTGCCAGCAGCTCGGAGCTGAATAATTCACCCCTCCACTTT. Encoded protein: CASSSELNNSPLHF.

Note on this clonotype: A much more abundant neighbour one base away suggests this may be a read error. CDR3 protein: CASSLTGPYGYAF. The CDR3 DNA follows: TGTGCCAGCAGTTTAACCGGGCCGTATGGCTACGCCTTC. The chain is built from TRBV12-3 or TRBV12-4 and TRBJ1-2; D is unresolved. This CDR3 is built from 13 residues.

Points on this clonotype: Since a much larger clone is just one base distant, this may be a read error. The chain employs TRBV6-2 or TRBV6-3 and TRBJ2-3, with D possibly TRBD2 on 5 matching bases. This CDR3 is 13 amino acids long. Looked up from germline, CDR1 is MNHEY and CDR2 is SVGEGT. The CDR3 reads CASSKEVTDTKYF. CDR3 bases: TGTGCCAGCAGTAAGGAGGTCACAGATACGAAGTATTTT.

The V call is TRBV18, the J call TRBJ2-3; 14 bases map to TRBD2. The CDR3 contains 18 residues. Germline values: CDR1 KGHSH, CDR2 LQKENI. V trimming: 0 bases; J trimming: 3 bases; junction bases outside the gene matches: 5. CDR3 DNA: TGTGCCAGCTCACCACCAGGACTAGCGGGAGGATTAACAGATACGCAGTATTTT. Protein product: CASSPPGLAGGLTDTQYF.

For this clonotype: A much larger clonotype is one base distant, so this may be a read error. This chain connects TRBV6-2 or TRBV6-3 to TRBJ1-5, with 7 positions matching TRBD1. The assigned J gene may be wrong: the sequence end matches TRBJ2-3 better. CDR1 and CDR2 (germline): MNHEY, SVGEGT. The CDR3 has 15 residues. CDR3 sequence reads: CASSNRDSVNQPQYF. CDR3 sequence (DNA): TGTGCCAGCAGTAACCGGGACAGTGTCAATCAGCCCCAGTATTTT.

Comments on this clonotype: A much larger clone sits a single nucleotide away, making a read error possible. The CDR3 bases are TGCAGCGTTATACGCAGGGGGCTGTCCTACATTGAGCAGTTCTTC. It yields the protein CSVIRRGLSYIEQFF. The chain has TRBV29-1 and TRBJ2-1; 8 bases agree with TRBD1. The germline gives CDR1 SQVTM, CDR2 ANQGSEA. This CDR3 contains 15 residues.

This chain uses TRBV7-8 with TRBJ2-2; unclear D gene. The CDR3 contains 15 residues. The V end was cut by 6 bases, the J end by 0 bases, with 11 bases between. The germline V gene has CDR1 SGHVS and CDR2 FQNEAQ. Here the CDR3 reads CASRPPGTNTGELFF. In DNA form, the CDR3 reads TGTGCCAGCAGGCCCCCGGGTACGAACACCGGGGAGCTGTTTTTT. Full variable domain (remainder filled in from reference TRBV7-8 and TRBJ2-2): GAGVSQSPRYKVAKRGQDVALRCDPISGHVSLFWYQQALGQGPEFLTYFQNEAQLDKSGLPSDRFFAERPEGSVSTLKIQRTQQEDSAVYLCASRPPGTNTGELFFGEGSRLTVL.

Worth noting for this clonotype: This sequence may be a read error, since a much larger clone differs from it by one base. This chain links TRBV6-5 with TRBJ2-3; D is ambiguous. Germline V CDR1 and CDR2: MNHEY, SVGAGI. Trimming cost V 10 bases and J 5 bases, with 13 bases left between them. The CDR3 has 12 amino acids. The CDR3 loop is CATRGNIDTQYF. CDR3 DNA sequence: TGTGCCACCCGTGGTAACATAGATACGCAGTATTTT.

A remark on this clonotype: A much larger clonotype is one base distant, so this may be a read error. This chain joins TRBV6-5 and TRBJ1-3; D unclear. Germline lookup yields CDR1 MNHEY and CDR2 SVGAGI. CDR3 length: 16 residues. With 4 bases removed from V and 0 bases from J, the gap between germline ends came to 13 bases. The CDR3 nucleotides read TGTGCCAGCAGTTCCCGTGCAATGATCTCTGGAAACACCATATATTTT. Translating gives CASSSRAMISGNTIYF.

Notes on this clonotype: One end of the junction fails to match germline, which may point to a read error. This rearrangement joins TRBV4-3 to TRBJ1-2, with D tentatively TRBD1 (6 bases). The CDR3 has 14 residues. CDR1 LGHNA and CDR2 YSLEER come from the germline V gene. The chain's CDR3 is CASSPKDSAYGYIF. The CDR3 DNA reads TGCGCCAGCAGTCCGAAGGACAGCGCCTATGGCTACATCTTC.

This clonotype was observed a single time. The chain links TRBV5-4 to TRBJ2-5; TRBD2 matches at 13 bases. The CDR3 sequence is 16 residues long. Germline values: CDR1 SGHNT, CDR2 YYREEE (reference sequence). The V and J ends lost 2 bases and 5 bases, in that order; junction bases with no gene match: 6. The DNA of the CDR3 is TGTGCCAGCAGCTTTGGACTAGCGGGAGCGAGGGAGACCCAGTACTTC. Translated: CASSFGLAGARETQYF. The whole variable domain, remainder taken from reference TRBV5-4 and TRBJ2-5, is ETGVTQSPTHLIKTRGQQVTLRCSSQSGHNTVSWYQQALGQGPQFIFQYYREEENGRGNFPPRFSGLQFPNYSSELNVNALELDDSALYLCASSFGLAGARETQYFGPGTRLLVL.

This clonotype occurred many times. The rearrangement uses TRBV12-3 or TRBV12-4 and TRBJ1-1, with D unresolved. This CDR3 is built from 14 residues. Trimming removed 6 bases from V and 11 bases from J, with 22 bases in between. Here the CDR3 DNA reads TGTGCCAGCAGGGGCCCAGCAGACGCTTATGGGGCTTTCTTT. Protein product: CASRGPADAYGAFF.

This clonotype was detected once. This is likely a read error, given that the CDR3 carries no conserved phenylalanine or tryptophan at its end. V gene TRBV10-1 combines with J gene TRBJ2-3, with TRBD2 matching over 12 bases. Germline-derived CDR1 and CDR2 are WNHNN and SYGVQD (reference sequence). V shed 4 bases, J shed 10 bases, and the junction held 15 bases outside the gene matches. The CDR3 loop spans 17 amino acids. The CDR3, as DNA: TGCGCCAGCAGTGGAGGATCGGGACTAGCGGGTCTTAATGCGCAGTATTGT. It encodes CASSGGSGLAGLNAQYC.

Remarks on this clonotype: A much larger clone lies one base from this, so it may be a read error. The chain uses TRBV4-1 and TRBJ2-1; D is ambiguous. This CDR3 comprises 14 residues. Germline CDR1 is MGHRA and CDR2 is YSYEKL. The CDR3 DNA reads TGCGCCAGCAGCCAAGGGGCAACGGAGAATGAGCAGTCCTTC. Its translation: CASSQGATENEQSF.

This clonotype was picked up one time. The chain has TRBV6-5 and TRBJ2-3, with no clear D. Germline CDR1 reads MNHEY; CDR2 reads SVGAGI. This CDR3 region has 12 residues. Trimming cost V 4 bases and J 5 bases, with 7 bases left between them. CDR3 sequence (DNA): TGTGCCAGCAGTTCCAAGGGAGATACGCAGTATTTT. Encoded protein: CASSSKGDTQYF.

Regarding this clonotype: The junction and the germline gene differ at one end; a read error may be behind it. The chain carries TRBV4-3 and TRBJ1-5; D gene unclear. CDR3 size: 15 residues. The germline V gene has CDR1 LGHNA and CDR2 YSLEER. The CDR3 protein is CASNQVVEGNQSQHF. The CDR3 bases are TGCGCCAGCAACCAAGTCGTAGAGGGCAATCAGTCCCAGCATTTT.

This clonotype has only a few counts. V is TRBV5-4 and J is TRBJ2-5; D may match TRBD1 or TRBD2 (6 bases each). The germline V gene has CDR1 SGHNT and CDR2 YYREEE (reference sequence). The CDR3 length is 15 residues. Trimming pared 0 bases from V and 5 bases from J, leaving 14 bases between. The CDR3 region is CASSLAGASRETQYF. Here the CDR3 DNA reads TGTGCCAGCAGCTTGGCGGGGGCGTCCAGGGAGACCCAGTACTTC.

Remarks on this clonotype: The junction and the germline gene differ at one end; a read error may be behind it. This chain links TRBV6-2 or TRBV6-3 with TRBJ2-7, with D possibly matching TRBD1 (6 bases). Germline loops: CDR1 MNHEY, CDR2 SVGEGT. The CDR3 has 14 residues. CDR3 sequence (DNA): TGTGCTAGCAGTTATAGTCAGGGGAACTGCGAGCAGTACTTC. Protein product: CASSYSQGNCEQYF.

Comment on this clonotype: A much more abundant neighbour one base away suggests this may be a read error. The CDR3 ends on some other residue instead of the conserved phenylalanine or tryptophan, so this is likely a read error. V and J are TRBV11-2 and TRBJ2-3; D possibly corresponds to TRBD2 (5 bases). CDR3 size: 14 residues. CDR1 and CDR2 (germline): SGHAT, FQNNGV. V was clipped by 5 bases and J by 4 bases, with 13 bases between them. DNA for the CDR3: TGTGCCAGCAGCCAAGATCTCGGGGCAGATACGCAGTATTCT. The encoded protein is CASSQDLGADTQYS.

This clonotype is a singleton in its sample. Germline and junction disagree at one end, which may indicate a read error. The CDR3 DNA reads TGCGGCGTCACACAGGGTAGGTCCGGGGCCAACGTCCTGACTTTC. Translated: CGVTQGRSGANVLTF. The V call is TRBV29-1, the J call TRBJ2-6, with D possibly matching TRBD1 (6 bases). This CDR3 region has 15 residues. The germline gives CDR1 SQVTM, CDR2 ANQGSEA.

Of note for this clonotype: Since a much larger clone is just one base distant, this may be a read error. This chain joins TRBV4-2 and TRBJ2-2; TRBD2 matches at 7 bases. V lost 1 base to trimming and J lost 2 bases; unmatched junction nucleotides: 4. Germline V gene data show CDR1 as LGHNA and CDR2 as YNFKEQ. The length of the CDR3 is 16 residues. CDR3 sequence reads: CASSQAAGINTGELFF. The CDR3 coding sequence is TGTGCCAGCAGCCAAGCAGCGGGAATAAACACCGGGGAGCTGTTTTTT.

As concerns this clonotype: One end of the junction is discordant with germline, which a read error may explain. The rearrangement joins TRBV5-4 to TRBJ2-2; D may match TRBD1 or TRBD2 (5 bases each). This CDR3 spans 18 amino acids. The V gene's germline CDR1 is SGHNT and CDR2 YYREEE (reference sequence). The CDR3 coding sequence is TGTGCCAGCAGCTTGGCCGTCTTATGGGGGATGAACACCGAGGAGCTGTTTTTT. This codes for CASSLAVLWGMNTEELFF. Using reference TRBV5-4 and TRBJ2-2 for the parts outside the CDR3, the full variable domain is ETGVTQSPTHLIKTRGQQVTLRCSSQSGHNTVSWYQQALGQGPQFIFQYYREEENGRGNFPPRFSGLQFPNYSSELNVNALELDDSALYLCASSLAVLWGMNTEELFFGEGSRLTVL.

This clonotype came up once. It may be a read error: a sequence one base away is much more abundant. The rearrangement joins TRBV6-6 to TRBJ1-1; D not certain. The CDR3 is 14 residues long. CDR1 is MNHNY and CDR2 is SVGAGI in the germline V gene (reference sequence). The CDR3 loop is CASSKLQLNTDAFF. The CDR3 region has the DNA TGTGCCAGCAGCAAATTACAGCTGAACACTGACGCTTTCTTT.

In regard to this clonotype: A read error may account for a junction end that differs from germline. V usage is TRBV10-3 and J usage is TRBJ2-5; weak D call: TRBD1 (6 bases). Germline CDR1 reads ENHRY; CDR2 reads SYGVKD. The CDR3 has 12 residues. CDR3 residues: CTISRTEETQYF. The DNA for the CDR3 is TGTACCATCAGTCGGACAGAGGAGACCCAGTACTTC.

In this sample, this clonotype turned up many times. The rearrangement links TRBV4-3 to TRBJ2-1, with 10 bases matching TRBD1. Unmatched junction bases numbered 17, after V lost 2 bases and J lost 1 base. The CDR3 totals 21 residues. Germline lookup yields CDR1 LGHNA and CDR2 YSLEER. The CDR3 sequence is CASSQRASGTGAGPSYNEQFF. CDR3 sequence (DNA): TGCGCCAGCAGCCAAAGGGCGAGCGGGACAGGGGCCGGACCGTCCTACAATGAGCAGTTCTTC.

This clonotype was counted at least ten times. The chain employs TRBV29-1 and TRBJ2-1; tentative D call: TRBD2 (7 bases). CDR1 and CDR2 (germline): SQVTM, ANQGSEA. With 5 bases removed from V and 6 bases from J, the gap between germline ends came to 14 bases. This CDR3 contains 13 residues. DNA of the CDR3: TGCAGCGTTCAGCTAAGGGGGGGCAATGAGCAGTTCTTC. It translates to CSVQLRGGNEQFF.

V and J are TRBV5-1 and TRBJ2-5; TRBD2 aligns across 9 bases. The V gene's germline CDR1 is SGHRS and CDR2 YFSETQ. The CDR3 is made up of 15 amino acids. V dropped 3 bases and J dropped 4; count of bases not matched to a gene: 7. The CDR3 DNA is TGCGCCAGCAGCTATATAGCGGGAGCCGGAGAGACCCAGTACTTC. Translated: CASSYIAGAGETQYF.

Points on this clonotype: Its ends do not fully match the called genes, so a read error is possible. J is TRBJ2-4 and V is TRBV12-3 or TRBV12-4, with TRBD2 matching 11 bases. The CDR3 has 17 residues. CDR3 residues: CGSSLAGGPLAKNIQYF. DNA of the CDR3: TGTGGCAGCAGCTTAGCGGGAGGGCCGCTCGCCAAAAACATTCAGTACTTC.